This TCR beta chain stems from a study of T cell responses to AZD1222 COVID-19 vaccine. Study findings and constraints: Spike-wide vaccine-associated CD4 TCRs dominated at 160-218 and 743-854. Spike-specific TCR breadth rose after two AZD1222 doses, and depth rose as well. Nearly half of the spike-specific TCRs reportedly recognize variant regions that carry no mutations.

The repertoire was sequenced with immunoSEQ multiplex PCR; TCRdb's copy has only in-frame clones and lacks some. The data contain about 210,000 clones, roughly 92% of them seen just once; the ten biggest clones take up 1% to 1.5%. This clone was recorded once. Its matching antigen is unknown. The sequence came from an adult in good health. This specimen was peripheral blood, taken on day 0 of AZD1222 vaccination.

Here the CDR3 reads CASSESAGVTGANVLTF. The CDR3 DNA is TGCGCCAGCAGTGAGTCGGCCGGTGTTACGGGGGCCAACGTCCTGACTTTC. The chain joins TRBV10-2 to TRBJ2-6, with D uncertain. This CDR3 region has 17 residues. CDR1 and CDR2 (germline): WSHSY, SAAADI. V lost 0 bases to trimming and J lost 4 bases, with 13 bases between them.